These T cell receptor beta chains were read from a single sample in a study of beta chain features in type 1 diabetes. The assay was immunoSEQ multiplex PCR, and TCRdb's table has in-frame clones only and misses some. The table lists around 300,000 clones, 7.5% to 9.5% of them singletons. The sample taken for sequencing was central memory CD4+ T cells from blood. These receptors came from a woman aged 18-29 years in good health. Both conserved end residues are part of each CDR3. D genes are given only for firm matches. Clone size is stated in some rows and not others, as once, few, many or a class when expanded.

>.|few|TRBV7-6|15|TRBJ2-1
TGTGCCAGCAGCTTAGACGGCGCGGCCTACAATGAGCAGTTCTTC
CASSLDGAAYNEQFF
>.|few|TRBV7-2|13|TRBJ2-3
TGTGCCAGCAGTCGAACTACAGGGGATACGCAGTATTTT
CASSRTTGDTQYF
>TRBD1|few|TRBV4-2|17|TRBJ1-5
TGTGCCAGCAGCCCCTCGACAGGGCCTGGAAGCAATCAGCCCCAGCATTTT
CASSPSTGPGSNQPQHF
>TRBD1|.|TRBV5-1|16|TRBJ2-5
TGCGCCAGCAGCTTGGGTCACGGGACAGGTAAAGAGACCCAGTACTTC
CASSLGHGTGKETQYF
>.|.|TRBV12-5|15|TRBJ2-7
TGTGCTAGTGGTTTGGAGCCAGGGGGGGTCTACGAGCAGTACTTC
CASGLEPGGVYEQYF
>.|few|TRBV30|12|TRBJ1-2
TGTGCCTGGACGTCCTCGGTCGGTGGCTACACCTTC
CAWTSSVGGYTF
>TRBD2|.|TRBV15|15|TRBJ2-2
TGTGCCACCAGCAGAGGGTCGGGGGGCACCGGGGAGCTGTTTTTT
CATSRGSGGTGELFF
>TRBD2|.|TRBV7-3|14|TRBJ2-3
TGTGCCAGCAGCCCGGGACTAGCGGCTGATACGCAGTATTTT
CASSPGLAADTQYF
>.|few|TRBV7-9|14|TRBJ2-7
TGTGCCAGCAGCTTAGAGGGACACCGCTACGAGCAGTACTTC
CASSLEGHRYEQYF
>.|.|TRBV29-1|11|TRBJ1-2
TGCAGCGTGGGGGGGGCGGATGGCTACACCTTC
CSVGGADGYTF
>TRBD2|few|TRBV4-1|19|TRBJ2-2
TGCGCCAGCAGCCGAAAGGGTGCGGGACTAGCGGAGAACACCGGGGAGCTGTTTTTT
CASSRKGAGLAENTGELFF
>.|few|TRBV2|13|TRBJ1-2
TGTGCCAGCGGGTCAATTCGGAACTATGGCTACACCTTC
CASGSIRNYGYTF
>TRBD1|few|TRBV14|15|TRBJ2-3
TGTGCCAGCAGCCGCGGGACAGGGTCCACAGATACGCAGTATTTT
CASSRGTGSTDTQYF
>TRBD2|.|TRBV29-1|12|TRBJ2-5
TGCAGCGTCCTGACTAGCGGGGAGACCCAGTACTTC
CSVLTSGETQYF
>.|.|TRBV4-2|18|TRBJ2-1
TGTGCCAGCAGCCAACTTCTCCGTACCGGGACGGGATACAATGAGCAGTTCTTC
CASSQLLRTGTGYNEQFF
>.|few|TRBV28|13|TRBJ1-2
TGTGCCAGCAGCCCCCACGGTCGCTATGGCTACACCTTC
CASSPHGRYGYTF
>.|many|TRBV7-3|13|TRBJ2-1
TGTGCCAGCAGCTTAGTGACTGACAATGAGCAGTTCTTC
CASSLVTDNEQFF
>TRBD2|few|TRBV5-1|16|TRBJ2-5
TGCGCCAGCAGCTTGGCCCCTAGCGGTAACCAAGAGACCCAGTACTTC
CASSLAPSGNQETQYF
>.|.|TRBV7-2|15|TRBJ1-5
TGTGCCAGCAGCTTAGGGTTAGCCGGCAATCAGCCCCAGCATTTT
CASSLGLAGNQPQHF
>.|few|TRBV15|14|TRBJ2-3
TGTGCCACCAGCAGAGGACAGGGCACAGATACGCAGTATTTT
CATSRGQGTDTQYF
>TRBD2|few|TRBV4-1|19|TRBJ2-3
TGCGCCAGCAGCCAAGGACTAGCGGGGGGCCCGATACCCACAGATACGCAGTATTTT
CASSQGLAGGPIPTDTQYF
>TRBD2|many|TRBV9|15|TRBJ2-3
TGTGCCAGCAGCCGAAGCGGGGGCGGGACAGATACGCAGTATTTT
CASSRSGGGTDTQYF
>.|many|TRBV6-6|14|TRBJ1-1
TGTGCCAGCAGTTACTCGCAGACAGACACTGAAGCTTTCTTT
CASSYSQTDTEAFF
>TRBD2|once|TRBV4-1|16|TRBJ2-5
TGCGCCAGCAGCCAGTTCGGGACTAGCGTAAAAGAGACCCAGTACTTC
CASSQFGTSVKETQYF
>TRBD2|.|TRBV7-2|15|TRBJ2-1
TGTGCCAGCAGCTTAGCTAGCGGGAGTATCAATGAGCAGTTCTTC
CASSLASGSINEQFF
>TRBD1|.|TRBV14|14|TRBJ2-2
TGTGCCAGCAGGGGGACAGTTCGCACCGGGGAGCTGTTTTTT
CASRGTVRTGELFF
>TRBD2|few|TRBV7-2|13|TRBJ2-7
TGTGCCAGCAGCGCCGGGACTAACTACGAGCAGTACTTC
CASSAGTNYEQYF
>TRBD1|few|TRBV7-9|15|TRBJ1-2
TGTGCCAGCAGCACCGCGGGACAGGGGATCTATGGCTACACCTTC
CASSTAGQGIYGYTF
>.|.|TRBV7-9|15|TRBJ2-3
TGTGCCAGCAGCCCGAGACTAGGCAGCACAGATACGCAGTATTTT
CASSPRLGSTDTQYF
>TRBD1|few|TRBV30|15|TRBJ1-4
TGTGCCTGGAGTGCCGGACAGGGAGGAAATGAAAAACTGTTTTTT
CAWSAGQGGNEKLFF
>.|.|TRBV19|13|TRBJ1-2
TGTGCCAGTAGTGCGTCCGTAAACTATGGCTACACCTTC
CASSASVNYGYTF